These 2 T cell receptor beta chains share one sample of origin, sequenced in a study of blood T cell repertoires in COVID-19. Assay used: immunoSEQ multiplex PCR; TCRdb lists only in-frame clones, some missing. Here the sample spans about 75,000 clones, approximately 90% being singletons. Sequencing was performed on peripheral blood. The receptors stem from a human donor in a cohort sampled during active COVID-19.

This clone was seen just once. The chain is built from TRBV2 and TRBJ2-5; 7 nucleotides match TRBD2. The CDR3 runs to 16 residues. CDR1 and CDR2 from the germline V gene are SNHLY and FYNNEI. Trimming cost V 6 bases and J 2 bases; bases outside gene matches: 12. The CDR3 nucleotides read TGTGCCAGCAGCCGGACTAGTTCCCGCCAACAAGAGACCCAGTACTTC. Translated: CASSRTSSRQQETQYF.

Written as DNA, the CDR3 is TGTGCCAGCAACAGACAGGGGATGAACACTGAAGCTTTCTTT. Protein sequence: CASNRQGMNTEAFF. The rearrangement joins TRBV18 to TRBJ1-1; TRBD1 matches at 8 bases. Germline CDR1 KGHSH, CDR2 LQKENI. This CDR3 is 14 amino acids long. The V gene end was trimmed by 8 bases and the J gene end by 0 bases; junction bases not matched to a gene: 5.